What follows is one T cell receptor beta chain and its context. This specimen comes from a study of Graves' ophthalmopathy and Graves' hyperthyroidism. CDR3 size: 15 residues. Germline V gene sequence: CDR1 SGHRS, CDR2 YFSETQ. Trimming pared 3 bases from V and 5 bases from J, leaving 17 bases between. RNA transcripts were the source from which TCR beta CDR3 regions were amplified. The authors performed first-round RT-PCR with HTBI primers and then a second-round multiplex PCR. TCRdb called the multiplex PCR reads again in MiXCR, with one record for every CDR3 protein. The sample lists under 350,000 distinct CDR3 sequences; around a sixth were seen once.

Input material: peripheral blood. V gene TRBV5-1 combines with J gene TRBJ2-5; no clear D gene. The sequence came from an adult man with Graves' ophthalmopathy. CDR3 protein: CASSYGRSPRETQYF. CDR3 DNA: TGCGCCAGCAGCTATGGACGGTCCCCGCGGGAGACCCAGTACTTC.